The clone carrying this T cell receptor (beta chain) is medium-sized. Its antigen is not known. Template was bulk tumor genomic DNA, 450 to 750 ng per sample. Far-apart biopsies, several per primary tumor, were taken during surgery. Patients underwent curative surgery for untreated, newly diagnosed non-small cell lung cancer. The data stem from a study of immune heterogeneity within non-small cell lung tumors. Study information: Among the tumors, several were squamous cell carcinomas, roughly 9 were non-squamous carcinomas and 1 was not otherwise specified. Study results and limitations: Individual patients showed largely nonoverlapping sets of high-frequency T-cell receptor beta clonotypes.

Amplification of the TCR beta CDR3 was achieved through multiplex PCR with 32 V and 13 J primers. TCRdb ran MiXCR on the multiplex PCR reads and lists one entry per CDR3 protein. The sample shows around 2,800 distinct CDR3 sequences, roughly 18% of them seen only once. Germline V gene data show CDR1 as SGHDN and CDR2 as FVKESK. The CDR3 sequence is 16 residues long. V was pared by 4 bases and J by 0 bases, with 14 bases between. The rearrangement uses TRBV14 and TRBJ2-3; D gene uncertain. The TCR was taken from a woman between 45 and 65 years old with non-small cell lung cancer. Sequencing was done on a sample of lung tumor tissue. CDR3 DNA: TGTGCCAGCAGCCTACGGACCCGTACTAGCACAGATACGCAGTATTTT. The encoded protein is CASSLRTRTSTDTQYF.